The following is a T cell receptor beta chain sequence with its context. The sample belongs to a study of OX40 agonist ivuxolimab in advanced cancers. Study in general: Having had anti-PD-1, anti-PD-L1 or anti-CTLA-4 therapy before was allowed, and approximately 40% had some.

The repertoire was sequenced with immunoSEQ multiplex PCR; TCRdb's copy has only in-frame clones and lacks some. The sample shows around 68,000 clones, roughly 91% of them seen only once. The CDR3 contains 15 residues. V shed 4 bases and J 6 bases; nucleotides not matched to a gene: 11. Germline V gives CDR1 SGHTS, CDR2 YDEGEE. Sequenced here: CD4+ or CD8+ T cells sorted from blood, sampled in a trial of the OX40 agonist ivuxolimab. The rearrangement joins TRBV5-8 to TRBJ1-2; 8 bases match TRBD1. The sequence derives from an adult with an advanced solid tumor such as melanoma, head and neck, liver or kidney cancer. CDR3 bases: TGTGCCAGCAGCGAATTCCAGGGGGCTTGGGATGGCTACACCTTC. Translation: CASSEFQGAWDGYTF.